This record concerns one TCR beta chain sequence. Its antigen remains unidentified. The sample comes from a study of CD8 T cells in ankylosing spondylitis. Germline V gene data show CDR1 as SEHNR and CDR2 as FQNEAQ (reference sequence). Trimming took off 5 bases at V and 4 bases at J, with 11 bases between the two ends. The CDR3 has 13 amino acids. A quantitative 5'-RACE method, one with molecular barcodes, was used to make TCR beta libraries. TCRdb called the 5' RACE reads again in MiXCR, with one record for every CDR3 protein. In the table there are around 440,000 distinct CDR3 sequences, 15% to 20% of which are singletons. Study findings and constraints: Both synovial fluid and blood in reactive arthritis had previously been reported to carry some motif variants. One TCR beta motif, made up of roughly eight highly homologous variants, appeared characteristic of ankylosing spondylitis blood.

The origin of this receptor is a male donor with ankylosing spondylitis. Material for sequencing was blood, either unsorted or a sorted T cell fraction (not recorded which). This chain links TRBV7-9 with TRBJ2-5, with D uncertain. The CDR3 DNA is TGTGCCAGCAGCCGTCCCTTGGGAGAGACCCAGTACTTC. It codes for CASSRPLGETQYF.